Listed below are T cell receptor beta chains from one sample, sequenced in a study of shared clonotypes between healthy human individuals. Libraries were prepared by immunoSEQ multiplex PCR; TCRdb keeps only in-frame clonotypes and omits some of them. Among roughly 1,000,000 clones listed, around 82% were seen once. The sequenced material came from memory CD4+ T cells from PBMCs. Source of these receptors: a man aged 18 to 29 in good health. Some clones in this sample may be carry-over from other donors' samples. Each CDR3 is given with its conserved first and last residue. A D gene is named only where the DNA matches it firmly. Clone size is stated in some rows and not others, as once, few, many or a class when expanded.

NA	TRBV5-5	TRBJ2-5	NA	14	CASSAQTNQETQYF	TGTGCCAGCAGCGCCCAGACTAACCAAGAGACCCAGTACTTC
TRBD2	TRBV27	TRBJ2-3	NA	18	CASSLGWTSGSSTDTQYF	TGTGCCAGCAGTTTGGGGTGGACTAGCGGTTCTAGCACAGATACGCAGTATTTT
NA	TRBV7-9	TRBJ2-5	NA	12	CASSPSLETQYF	TGTGCCAGCAGCCCCTCCTTAGAGACCCAGTACTTC
TRBD1	TRBV5-1	TRBJ1-1	few	12	CASSQQGAVAFF	TGCGCCAGCAGCCAGCAGGGGGCCGTGGCTTTCTTT
TRBD1	TRBV6-5	TRBJ2-4	NA	14	CASGGQGKGNIQYF	TGTGCCAGCGGGGGACAGGGGAAGGGAAACATTCAGTACTTC
NA	TRBV9	TRBJ1-2	NA	14	CASSVFSGDYGYTF	TGTGCCAGCAGCGTTTTCTCCGGGGACTATGGCTACACCTTC
TRBD2	TRBV6-1	TRBJ2-3	once	16	CASSDLTSGRTDTQYF	TGTGCCAGCAGTGACCTGACTAGCGGGAGGACAGATACGCAGTATTTT
NA	TRBV29-1	TRBJ1-5	few	14	CSLTPGTGRQPQHF	TGCAGCCTAACTCCGGGCACAGGGAGACAGCCCCAGCATTTT
NA	TRBV19	TRBJ1-1	NA	14	CASRYRVANTEAFF	TGTGCCAGTAGGTACAGGGTAGCGAACACTGAAGCTTTCTTT
TRBD2	TRBV5-1	TRBJ2-7	NA	14	CASKIAGGPYEQYF	TGCGCCAGCAAAATAGCGGGGGGCCCCTACGAGCAGTACTTC